This note documents a single T cell receptor beta chain sequence. Between the trimmed V and J ends, which lost 2 bases and 8 bases, there was a span of 11 bases. Looked up from germline, CDR1 is KGHDR and CDR2 is SFDVKD. There are 13 residues in the CDR3. These data belong to a study of blood T cell repertoires in COVID-19. Study overall: Some COVID-19 samples were acute and others convalescent; all came from the United States, Italy and Spain.

Libraries were prepared by immunoSEQ multiplex PCR; TCRdb keeps only in-frame clonotypes and omits some of them. Of more than 90,000 clones listed, 75% to 90% are singletons. This TCR was recovered from a woman between 70 and 85 years old with acute or convalescent COVID-19. The chain couples TRBV24-1 to TRBJ1-2; possible D gene TRBD1, 5 bases. Material for sequencing was peripheral blood. The CDR3 is CATSDSRAGGYTF. For the CDR3, the DNA is TGTGCCACCAGTGATTCCAGGGCGGGGGGCTACACCTTC.